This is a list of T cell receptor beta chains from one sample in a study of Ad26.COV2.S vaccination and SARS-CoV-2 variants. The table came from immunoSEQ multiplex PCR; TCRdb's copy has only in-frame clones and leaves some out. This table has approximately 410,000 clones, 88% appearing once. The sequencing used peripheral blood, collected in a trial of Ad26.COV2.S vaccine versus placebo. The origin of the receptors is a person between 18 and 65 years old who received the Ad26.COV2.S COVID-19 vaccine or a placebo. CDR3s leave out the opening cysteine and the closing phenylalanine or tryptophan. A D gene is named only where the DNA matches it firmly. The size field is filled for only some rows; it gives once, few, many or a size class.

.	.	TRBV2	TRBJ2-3	ASSELQPQTDTQY
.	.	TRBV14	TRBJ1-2	ASSQELQGIHGYT
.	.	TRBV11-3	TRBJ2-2	ASSLGGLGGELF
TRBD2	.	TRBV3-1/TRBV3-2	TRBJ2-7	ASSPASGGSYEQY
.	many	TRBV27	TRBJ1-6	ASSLNRVDNSPLH
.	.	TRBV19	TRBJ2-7	ASSTLPGHHPYEQY
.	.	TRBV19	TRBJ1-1	ASSIVGAGTEAF
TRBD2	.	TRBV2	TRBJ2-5	ASSGLAGAQETQY
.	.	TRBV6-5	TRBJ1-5	ASSRRRGNQPQH
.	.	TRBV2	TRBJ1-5	ASSEISQPQH
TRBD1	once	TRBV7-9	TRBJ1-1	ASSLPRDRGRNTEAF
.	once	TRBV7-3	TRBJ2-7	ASSLTGRSYEQY
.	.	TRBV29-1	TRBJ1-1	SVGEGRTEAF
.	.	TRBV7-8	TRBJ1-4	ASSPTIGVSATNEKLF
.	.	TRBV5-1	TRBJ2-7	ASSLPGGLEQY
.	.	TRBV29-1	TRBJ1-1	SVVGGGNTEAF
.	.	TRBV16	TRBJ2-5	ASSQSSVALGETQY
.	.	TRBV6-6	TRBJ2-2	ASSVTGELF
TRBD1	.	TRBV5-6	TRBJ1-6	ASSEDRGTPYNSPLH
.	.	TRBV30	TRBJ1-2	AWFPRLGVWYGYT
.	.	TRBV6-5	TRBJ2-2	ASSYRGTGELF
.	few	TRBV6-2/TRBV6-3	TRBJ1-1	ASSLLRNTEAF
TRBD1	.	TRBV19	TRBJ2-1	ASSIFDRGLNEQF
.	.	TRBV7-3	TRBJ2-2	ASSLRGRLDPNTGELF
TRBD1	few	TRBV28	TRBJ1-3	ASSPGQVPGNTIY
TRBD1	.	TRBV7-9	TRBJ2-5	ASSLGGTGGRGTQY
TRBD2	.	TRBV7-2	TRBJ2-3	ASSLISGGRTDTQY
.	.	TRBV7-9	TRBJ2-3	ASSSMDTQY
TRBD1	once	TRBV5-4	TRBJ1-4	ASSYQQGADEKLF
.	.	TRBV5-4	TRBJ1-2	ASSLSRLDGYT
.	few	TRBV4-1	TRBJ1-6	ASSQESGSSPLH
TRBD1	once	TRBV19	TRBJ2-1	ASSIAWDREQF
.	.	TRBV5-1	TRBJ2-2	ASSLSLTSNTGELF
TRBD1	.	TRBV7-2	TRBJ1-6	ASSLRAGGPNSPLH
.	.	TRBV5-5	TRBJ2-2	ASTGGYFTGELF
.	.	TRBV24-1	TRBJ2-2	ATEGTGRPTGELF
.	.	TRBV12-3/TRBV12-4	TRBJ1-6	ASSRYNSPLH
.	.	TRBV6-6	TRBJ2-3	ASSPGTDTQY
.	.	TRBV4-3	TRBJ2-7	ASSPSRSREQY
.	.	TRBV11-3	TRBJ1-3	ASSFSVTGNTIY
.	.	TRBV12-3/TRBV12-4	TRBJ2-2	ASSFADELF
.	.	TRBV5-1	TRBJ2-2	ASIGDSNTGELF
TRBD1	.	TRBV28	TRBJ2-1	ASSLTGGSYNEQF
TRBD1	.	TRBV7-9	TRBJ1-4	ASSSRTGGREKLF
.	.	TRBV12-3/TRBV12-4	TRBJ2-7	ASSQRRYEQY
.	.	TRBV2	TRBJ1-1	ASSPDPNTEAF
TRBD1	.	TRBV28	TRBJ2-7	ATPGTVTYEQY
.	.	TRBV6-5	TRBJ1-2	ASSSGQSYGYT
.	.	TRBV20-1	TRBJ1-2	SASSFGVGYGYT
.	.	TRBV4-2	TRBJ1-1	ASSQTLRTGEAF
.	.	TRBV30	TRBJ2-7	AWSAGTATLQQY
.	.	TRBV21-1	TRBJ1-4	ASSKEGLF
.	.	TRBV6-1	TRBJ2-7	ASSESWGTYEQY
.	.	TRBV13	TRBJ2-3	ASSPPSGGATDTQY
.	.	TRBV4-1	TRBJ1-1	ASRRTGSSLAF
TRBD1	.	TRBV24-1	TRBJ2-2	ATSGSTGAGELF